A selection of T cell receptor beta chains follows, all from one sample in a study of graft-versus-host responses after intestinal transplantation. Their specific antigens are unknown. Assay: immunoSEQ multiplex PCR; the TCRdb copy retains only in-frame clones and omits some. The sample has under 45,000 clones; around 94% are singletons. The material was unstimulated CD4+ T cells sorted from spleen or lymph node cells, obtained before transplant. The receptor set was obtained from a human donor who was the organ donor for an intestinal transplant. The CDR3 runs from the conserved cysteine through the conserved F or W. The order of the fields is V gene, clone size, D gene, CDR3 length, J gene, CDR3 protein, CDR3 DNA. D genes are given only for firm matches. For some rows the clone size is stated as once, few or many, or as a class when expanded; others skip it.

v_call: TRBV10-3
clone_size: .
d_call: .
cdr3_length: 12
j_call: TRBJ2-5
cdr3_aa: CAISGTQETQYF
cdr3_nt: TGTGCCATCAGTGGCACCCAAGAGACCCAGTACTTC

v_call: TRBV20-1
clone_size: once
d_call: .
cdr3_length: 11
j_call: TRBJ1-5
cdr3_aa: CSARSGEFQHF
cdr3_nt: TGCAGTGCTAGAAGCGGGGAGTTCCAGCATTTT

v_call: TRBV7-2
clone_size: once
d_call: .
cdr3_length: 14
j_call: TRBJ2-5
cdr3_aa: CASRPTGVQETQYF
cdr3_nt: TGTGCCAGCAGACCAACGGGCGTTCAGGAGACCCAGTACTTC

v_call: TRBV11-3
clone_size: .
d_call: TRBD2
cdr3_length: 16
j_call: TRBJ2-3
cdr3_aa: CASSPGGLAGTDTQYF
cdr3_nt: TGTGCCAGCAGCCCTGGCGGGCTAGCGGGCACAGATACGCAGTATTTT

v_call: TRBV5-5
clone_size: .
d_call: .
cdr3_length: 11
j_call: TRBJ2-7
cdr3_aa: CASSLGYEQYF
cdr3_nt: TGTGCCAGCAGCTTGGGTTACGAGCAGTACTTC

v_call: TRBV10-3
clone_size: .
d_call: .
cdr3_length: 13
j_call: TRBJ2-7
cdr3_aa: CAISESGNYEQYF
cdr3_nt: TGTGCCATCAGTGAGTCGGGGAATTACGAGCAGTACTTC

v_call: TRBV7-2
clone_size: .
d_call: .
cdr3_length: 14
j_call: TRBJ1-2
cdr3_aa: CASSLDQGLYGYTF
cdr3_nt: TGTGCCAGCAGCTTAGACCAGGGGCTCTATGGCTACACCTTC

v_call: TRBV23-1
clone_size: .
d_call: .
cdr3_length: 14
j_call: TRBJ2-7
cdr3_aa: CASSQGRFGYEQYF
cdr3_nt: TGCGCCAGCAGTCAGGGGCGATTCGGCTACGAGCAGTACTTC

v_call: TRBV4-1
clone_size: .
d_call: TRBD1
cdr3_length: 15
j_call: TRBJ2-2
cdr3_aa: CASSQEGTGPGELFF
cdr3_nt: TGCGCCAGCAGCCAAGAGGGGACAGGGCCCGGGGAGCTGTTTTTT

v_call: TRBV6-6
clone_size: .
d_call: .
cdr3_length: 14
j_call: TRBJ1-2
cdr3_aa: CASSYWGSNYGYTF
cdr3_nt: TGTGCCAGCAGTTACTGGGGCAGCAACTATGGCTACACCTTC

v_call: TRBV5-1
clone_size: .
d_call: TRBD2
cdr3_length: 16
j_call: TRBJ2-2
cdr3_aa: CASSLSGGRDTGELFF
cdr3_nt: TGCGCCAGCAGCTTGTCGGGGGGACGGGACACCGGGGAGCTGTTTTTT

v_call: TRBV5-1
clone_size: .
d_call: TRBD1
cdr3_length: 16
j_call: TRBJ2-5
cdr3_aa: CASSLIARDRTQTQYF
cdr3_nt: TGCGCCAGCAGCTTGATAGCCCGGGACAGGACTCAGACCCAGTACTTC

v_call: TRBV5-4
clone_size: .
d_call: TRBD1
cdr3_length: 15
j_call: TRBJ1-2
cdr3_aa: CASSPQQGADYGYTF
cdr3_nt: TGTGCCAGCAGCCCCCAACAGGGGGCAGACTATGGCTACACCTTC

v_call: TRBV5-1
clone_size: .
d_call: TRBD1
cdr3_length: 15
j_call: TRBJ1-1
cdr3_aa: CASSWTGGGNTEAFF
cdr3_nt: TGCGCCAGCAGCTGGACAGGGGGAGGGAACACTGAAGCTTTCTTT

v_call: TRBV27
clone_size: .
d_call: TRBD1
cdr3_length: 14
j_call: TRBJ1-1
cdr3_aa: CASSPDRGSRGAFF
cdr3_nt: TGTGCCAGCAGCCCCGACAGGGGGTCTAGGGGAGCTTTCTTT

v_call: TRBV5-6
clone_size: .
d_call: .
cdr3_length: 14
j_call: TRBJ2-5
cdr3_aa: CASSRDRIQETQYF
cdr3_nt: TGTGCCAGCAGCCGTGACAGGATCCAAGAGACCCAGTACTTC

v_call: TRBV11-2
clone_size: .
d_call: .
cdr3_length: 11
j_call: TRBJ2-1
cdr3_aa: CASSFGGEQFF
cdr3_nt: TGTGCCAGCAGCTTCGGGGGCGAGCAGTTCTTC

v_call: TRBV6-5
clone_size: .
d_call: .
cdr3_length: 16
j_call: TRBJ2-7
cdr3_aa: CASSSRLRGSSYEQYF
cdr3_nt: TGTGCCAGCAGTTCCCGGCTAAGGGGTTCCTCCTACGAGCAGTACTTC

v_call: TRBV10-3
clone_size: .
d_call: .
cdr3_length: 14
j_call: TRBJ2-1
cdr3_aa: CAIKRGTGNNEQFF
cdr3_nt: TGTGCCATCAAACGGGGGACGGGGAACAATGAGCAGTTCTTC

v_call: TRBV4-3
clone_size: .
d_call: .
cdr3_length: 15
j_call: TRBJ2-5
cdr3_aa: CASSQDGRVGETQYF
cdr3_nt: TGCGCCAGCAGCCAAGACGGCAGGGTGGGTGAGACCCAGTACTTC

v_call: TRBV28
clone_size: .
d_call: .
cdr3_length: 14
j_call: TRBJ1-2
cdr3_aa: CASSLLDRSYGYTF
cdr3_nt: TGTGCCAGCAGTTTATTAGACAGGTCCTATGGCTACACCTTC

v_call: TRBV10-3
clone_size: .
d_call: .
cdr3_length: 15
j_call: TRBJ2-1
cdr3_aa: CAISEGQPPYNEQFF
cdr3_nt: TGTGCCATCAGTGAGGGGCAGCCCCCCTACAATGAGCAGTTCTTC

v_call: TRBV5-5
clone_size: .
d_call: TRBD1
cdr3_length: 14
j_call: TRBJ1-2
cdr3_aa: CASSLRDRVGGYTF
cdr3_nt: TGTGCCAGCAGCTTGAGGGACAGGGTCGGTGGCTACACCTTC

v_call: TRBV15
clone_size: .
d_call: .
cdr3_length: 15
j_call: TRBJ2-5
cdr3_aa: CATSRGGALQETQYF
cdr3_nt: TGTGCCACCAGCAGAGGTGGAGCCCTGCAAGAGACCCAGTACTTC

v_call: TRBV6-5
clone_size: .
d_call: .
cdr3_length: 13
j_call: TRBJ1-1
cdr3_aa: CASSAAGPTEAFF
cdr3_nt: TGTGCCAGCAGTGCGGCAGGGCCCACTGAAGCTTTCTTT

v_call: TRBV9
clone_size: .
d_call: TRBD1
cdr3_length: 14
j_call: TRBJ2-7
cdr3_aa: CASSVDRGAYEQYF
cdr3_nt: TGTGCCAGCAGCGTAGACAGGGGGGCCTACGAGCAGTACTTC

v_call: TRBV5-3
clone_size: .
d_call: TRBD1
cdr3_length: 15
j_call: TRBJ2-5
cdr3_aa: CARSLGQGSQETQYF
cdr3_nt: TGTGCCAGAAGCTTGGGACAGGGATCCCAAGAGACCCAGTACTTC

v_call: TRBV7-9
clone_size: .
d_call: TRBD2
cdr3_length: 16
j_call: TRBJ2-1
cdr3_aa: CASSLGGLATYNEQFF
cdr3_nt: TGTGCCAGCAGCTTGGGTGGACTAGCGACCTACAATGAGCAGTTCTTC

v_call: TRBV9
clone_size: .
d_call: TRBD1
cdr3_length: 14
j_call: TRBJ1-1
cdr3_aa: CASKPGQGASEAFF
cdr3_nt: TGTGCCAGCAAGCCGGGACAGGGGGCCTCTGAAGCTTTCTTT

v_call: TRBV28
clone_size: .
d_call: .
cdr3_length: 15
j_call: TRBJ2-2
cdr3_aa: CASGQSAQNTGELFF
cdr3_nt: TGTGCCAGCGGCCAGTCCGCACAGAACACCGGGGAGCTGTTTTTT

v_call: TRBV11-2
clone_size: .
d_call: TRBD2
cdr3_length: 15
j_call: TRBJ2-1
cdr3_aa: CASSWGTSGGNEQFF
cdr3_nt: TGTGCCAGCAGCTGGGGGACTAGCGGGGGCAATGAGCAGTTCTTC

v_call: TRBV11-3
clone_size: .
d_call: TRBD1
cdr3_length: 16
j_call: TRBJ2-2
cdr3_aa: CASSPGQGARTGELFF
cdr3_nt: TGTGCCAGCAGCCCAGGACAGGGGGCGCGAACCGGGGAGCTGTTTTTT

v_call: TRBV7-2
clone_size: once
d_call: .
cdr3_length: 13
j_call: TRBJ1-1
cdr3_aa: CASSPQGRTEAFF
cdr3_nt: TGTGCCAGCAGCCCGCAGGGGAGGACTGAAGCTTTCTTT

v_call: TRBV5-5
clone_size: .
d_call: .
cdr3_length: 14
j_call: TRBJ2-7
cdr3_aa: CASSLASGSYEQYF
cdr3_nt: TGTGCCAGCAGCTTGGCGTCGGGCTCCTACGAGCAGTACTTC

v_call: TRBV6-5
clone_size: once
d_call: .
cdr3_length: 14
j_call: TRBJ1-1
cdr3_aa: CASSYGGGNTEAFF
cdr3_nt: TGTGCCAGCAGTTATGGGGGGGGGAACACTGAAGCTTTCTTT

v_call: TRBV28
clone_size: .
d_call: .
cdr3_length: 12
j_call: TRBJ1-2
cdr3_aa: CASTWGAHGYTF
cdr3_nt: TGTGCCAGCACATGGGGGGCTCATGGCTACACCTTC

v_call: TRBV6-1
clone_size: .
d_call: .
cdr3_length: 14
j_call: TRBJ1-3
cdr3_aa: CATNARNSGNTIYF
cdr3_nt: TGTGCCACTAACGCACGAAACTCTGGAAACACCATATATTTT

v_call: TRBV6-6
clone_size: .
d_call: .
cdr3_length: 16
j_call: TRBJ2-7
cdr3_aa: CASSYWNRPEYYEQYF
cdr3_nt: TGTGCCAGCAGTTATTGGAATCGGCCCGAATATTACGAGCAGTACTTC

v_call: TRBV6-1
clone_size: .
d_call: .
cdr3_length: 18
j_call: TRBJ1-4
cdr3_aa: CASSGTGGAVGGFEKLFF
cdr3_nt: TGTGCCAGCAGTGGAACGGGGGGGGCCGTCGGAGGATTTGAAAAACTGTTTTTT

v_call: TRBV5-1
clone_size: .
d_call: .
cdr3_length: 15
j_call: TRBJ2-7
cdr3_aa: CASSPDSAQTYEQYF
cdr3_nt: TGCGCCAGCAGCCCGGACAGCGCCCAAACCTACGAGCAGTACTTC

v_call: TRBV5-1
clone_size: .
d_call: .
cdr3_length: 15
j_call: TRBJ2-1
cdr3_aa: CASSLRGALVDEQFF
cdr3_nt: TGCGCCAGCAGCTTGCGGGGGGCTTTGGTCGATGAGCAGTTCTTC